Listed here is a single TCR beta chain. As yet, its antigen is unknown. Treatment meaning: around 19 received Ad26.COV2.S at low or high dose, single or two shots; roughly five received placebo; per-sample allocation not given. Repertoires come from day 63 after the first vaccine or placebo injection. The study used a vaccine consisting of an Ad26 vector that expressed Wuhan-strain SARS-CoV-2 spike. The data stem from a study of Ad26.COV2.S vaccination and SARS-CoV-2 variants. For the study at large: Each vaccinee took Ad26.COV2.S intramuscularly, once or twice 56 days apart.

Study results and caveats: Similar non-spike TCR breadth was seen in vaccine and placebo recipients. Measures of TCR breadth and depth may have fallen short of total T cell responses.

Generated by immunoSEQ multiplex PCR, the TCRdb table keeps only in-frame clones and is missing some. The table lists about 420,000 clones, roughly 88% of them singletons. This TCR was sampled from a person aged 18 to 59 who received the Ad26.COV2.S COVID-19 vaccine or a placebo. This material consisted of peripheral blood, taken in a trial of Ad26.COV2.S vaccine versus placebo.

CDR3 bases: TGCGCCAGCAGCTTGGTTGGCGGGCAGACCCAGTACTTC. Amino acid sequence: CASSLVGGQTQYF. The V call is TRBV5-1, the J call TRBJ2-5; D may be TRBD2 (5 bases). The CDR3 covers 13 residues. V was trimmed by 0 bases and J by 6 bases, leaving 9 bases between them. In germline, CDR1 is SGHRS, CDR2 YFSETQ. The complete variable domain, with remaining parts taken from reference TRBV5-1 and TRBJ2-5, reads KAGVTQTPRYLIKTRGQQVTLSCSPISGHRSVSWYQQTPGQGLQFLFEYFSETQRNKGNFPGRFSGRQFSNSRSEMNVSTLELGDSALYLCASSLVGGQTQYFGPGTRLLVL.